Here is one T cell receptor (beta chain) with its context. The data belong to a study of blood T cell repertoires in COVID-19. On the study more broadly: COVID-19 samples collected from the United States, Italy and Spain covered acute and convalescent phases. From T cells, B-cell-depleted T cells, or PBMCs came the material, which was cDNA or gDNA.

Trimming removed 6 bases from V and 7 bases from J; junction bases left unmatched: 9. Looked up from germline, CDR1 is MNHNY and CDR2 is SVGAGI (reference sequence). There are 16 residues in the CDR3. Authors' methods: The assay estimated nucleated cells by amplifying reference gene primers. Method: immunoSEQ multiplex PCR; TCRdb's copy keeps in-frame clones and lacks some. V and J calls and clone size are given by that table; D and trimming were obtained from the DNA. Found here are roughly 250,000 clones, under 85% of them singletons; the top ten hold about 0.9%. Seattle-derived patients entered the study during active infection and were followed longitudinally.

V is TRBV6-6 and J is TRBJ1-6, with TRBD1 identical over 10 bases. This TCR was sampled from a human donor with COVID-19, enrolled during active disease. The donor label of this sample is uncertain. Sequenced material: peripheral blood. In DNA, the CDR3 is TGTGCCAGCAGGAACCCGGGACAGGGGACGAATTCACCCCTCCACTTT. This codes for CASRNPGQGTNSPLHF.